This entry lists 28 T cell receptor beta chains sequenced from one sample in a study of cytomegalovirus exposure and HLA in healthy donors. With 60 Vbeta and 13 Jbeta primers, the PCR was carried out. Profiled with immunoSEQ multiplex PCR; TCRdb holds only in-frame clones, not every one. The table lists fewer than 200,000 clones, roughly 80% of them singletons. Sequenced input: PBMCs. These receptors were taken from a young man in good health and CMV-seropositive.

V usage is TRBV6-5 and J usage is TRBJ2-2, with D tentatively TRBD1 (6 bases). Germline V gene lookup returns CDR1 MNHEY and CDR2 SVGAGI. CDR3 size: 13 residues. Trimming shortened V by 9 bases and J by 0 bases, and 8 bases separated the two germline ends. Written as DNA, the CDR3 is TGTGCCAGTGGGACAACGAACACCGGGGAGCTGTTTTTT. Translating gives CASGTTNTGELFF.

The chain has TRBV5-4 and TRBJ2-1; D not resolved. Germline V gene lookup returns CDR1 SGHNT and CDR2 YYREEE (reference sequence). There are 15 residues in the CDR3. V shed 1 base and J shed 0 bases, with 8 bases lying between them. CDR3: CASSLFRSSYNEQFF. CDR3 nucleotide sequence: TGTGCCAGCAGCTTGTTTAGATCCTCCTACAATGAGCAGTTCTTC.

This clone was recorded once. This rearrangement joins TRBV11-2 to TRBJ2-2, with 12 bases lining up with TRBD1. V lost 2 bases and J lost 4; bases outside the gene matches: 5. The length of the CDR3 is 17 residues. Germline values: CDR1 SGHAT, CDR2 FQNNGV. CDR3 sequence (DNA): TGTGCCAGCAGCTTATGGGGGGACAGGGGGCCCACCGGGGAGCTGTTTTTT. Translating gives CASSLWGDRGPTGELFF.

In nucleotides, the CDR3 is TGTGCCAGCAGCGCCAGATTAGCGGGGCCCTACAATGAGCAGTTCTTC. Amino acid sequence: CASSARLAGPYNEQFF. V gene TRBV7-8 combines with J gene TRBJ2-1; 8 bases match TRBD2. With 5 bases clipped from V and 2 bases from J, the junction kept 8 bases outside the gene matches. This CDR3 has 16 residues. Germline CDR1 reads SGHVS; CDR2 reads FQNEAQ.

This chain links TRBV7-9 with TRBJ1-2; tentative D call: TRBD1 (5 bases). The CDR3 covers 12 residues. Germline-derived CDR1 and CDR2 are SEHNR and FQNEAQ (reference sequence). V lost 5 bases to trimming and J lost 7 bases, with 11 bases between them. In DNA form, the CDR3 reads TGTGCCAGCAGCCGGGGGGAACTTGGCTACACCTTC. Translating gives CASSRGELGYTF.

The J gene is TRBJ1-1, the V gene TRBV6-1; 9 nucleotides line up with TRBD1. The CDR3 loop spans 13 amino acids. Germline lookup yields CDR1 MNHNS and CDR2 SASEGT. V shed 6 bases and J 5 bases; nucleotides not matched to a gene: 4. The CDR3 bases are TGTGCCAGCAGCAAGGACAGGGGAACTGAAGCTTTCTTT. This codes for CASSKDRGTEAFF.

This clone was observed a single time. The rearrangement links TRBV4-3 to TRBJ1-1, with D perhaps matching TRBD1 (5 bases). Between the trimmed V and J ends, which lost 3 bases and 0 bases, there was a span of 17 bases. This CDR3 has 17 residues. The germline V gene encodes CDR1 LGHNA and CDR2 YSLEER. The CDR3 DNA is TGCGCCAGCAGCCAGTTCCGGGACTCGGACATGAACACTGAAGCTTTCTTT. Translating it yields CASSQFRDSDMNTEAFF.

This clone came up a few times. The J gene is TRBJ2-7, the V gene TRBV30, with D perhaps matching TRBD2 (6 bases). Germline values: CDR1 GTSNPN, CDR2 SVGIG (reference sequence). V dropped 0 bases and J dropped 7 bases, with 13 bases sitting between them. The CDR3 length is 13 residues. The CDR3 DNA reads TGTGCCTGGAGTGTGAGTCCAGGAGGGGAGCAGTACTTC. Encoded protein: CAWSVSPGGEQYF. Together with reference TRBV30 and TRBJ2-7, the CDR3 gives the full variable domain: SQTIHQWPATLVQPVGSPLSLECTVEGTSNPNLYWYRQAAGRGLQLLFYSVGIGQISSEVPQNLSASRPQDRQFILSSKKLLLSDSGFYLCAWSVSPGGEQYFGPGTRLTVT.

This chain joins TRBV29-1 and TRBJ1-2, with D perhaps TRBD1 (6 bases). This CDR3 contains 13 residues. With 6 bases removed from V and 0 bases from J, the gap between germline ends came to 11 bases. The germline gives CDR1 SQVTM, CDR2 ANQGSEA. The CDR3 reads CSVSDRSNYGYTF. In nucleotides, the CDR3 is TGCAGCGTGTCGGACAGATCTAACTATGGCTACACCTTC.

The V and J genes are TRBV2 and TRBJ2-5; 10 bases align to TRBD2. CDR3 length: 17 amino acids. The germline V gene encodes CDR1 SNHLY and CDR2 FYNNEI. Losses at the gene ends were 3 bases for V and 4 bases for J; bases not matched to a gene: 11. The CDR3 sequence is CASSDRLAGEVGETQYF. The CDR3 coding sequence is TGTGCCAGCAGTGATAGGCTAGCGGGAGAGGTTGGAGAGACCCAGTACTTC.

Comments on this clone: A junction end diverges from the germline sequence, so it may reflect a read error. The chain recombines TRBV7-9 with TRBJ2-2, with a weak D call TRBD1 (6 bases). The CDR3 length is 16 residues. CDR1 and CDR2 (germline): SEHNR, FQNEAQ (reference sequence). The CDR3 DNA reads TGTTCCAGCAGCCAAATCGAGGGGGTGAACACCGGGGAGCTGTTTTTT. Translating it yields CSSSQIEGVNTGELFF.

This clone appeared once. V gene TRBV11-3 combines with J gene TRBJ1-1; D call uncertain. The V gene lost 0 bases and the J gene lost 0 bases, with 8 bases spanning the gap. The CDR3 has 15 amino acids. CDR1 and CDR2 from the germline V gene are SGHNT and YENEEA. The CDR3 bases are TGTGCCAGCAGCTTAGATGGCCAGGTGAACACTGAAGCTTTCTTT. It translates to CASSLDGQVNTEAFF.

The CDR3 DNA follows: TGTGCCAGCAGTTCGACAGGGGTCCCCGACTACGAGCAGTACTTC. Translated, it gives CASSSTGVPDYEQYF. This chain links TRBV27 with TRBJ2-7; 8 bases fit TRBD1. In germline, CDR1 is MNHEY, CDR2 SMNVEV (reference sequence). With 4 bases clipped from V and 3 bases from J, the junction kept 8 bases outside the gene matches. This CDR3 region has 15 residues.

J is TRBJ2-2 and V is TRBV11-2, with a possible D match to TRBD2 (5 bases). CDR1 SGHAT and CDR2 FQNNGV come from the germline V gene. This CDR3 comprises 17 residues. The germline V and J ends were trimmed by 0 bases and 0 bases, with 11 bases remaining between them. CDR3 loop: CASSLDLQRSNTGELFF. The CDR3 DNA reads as TGTGCCAGCAGCTTAGATTTGCAGCGGTCGAACACCGGGGAGCTGTTTTTT.

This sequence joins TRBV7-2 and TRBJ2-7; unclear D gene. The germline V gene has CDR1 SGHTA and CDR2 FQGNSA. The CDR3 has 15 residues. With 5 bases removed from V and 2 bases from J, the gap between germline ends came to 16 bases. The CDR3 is CASSATGAATYEQYF. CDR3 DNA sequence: TGTGCCAGCAGCGCGACCGGCGCGGCGACCTACGAGCAGTACTTC.

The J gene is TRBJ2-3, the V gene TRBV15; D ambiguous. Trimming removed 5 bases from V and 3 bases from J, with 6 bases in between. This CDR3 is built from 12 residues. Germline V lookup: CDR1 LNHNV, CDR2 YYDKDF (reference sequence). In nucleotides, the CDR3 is TGTGCCACCAGCTTTCTTACAGATACGCAGTATTTT. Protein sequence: CATSFLTDTQYF.

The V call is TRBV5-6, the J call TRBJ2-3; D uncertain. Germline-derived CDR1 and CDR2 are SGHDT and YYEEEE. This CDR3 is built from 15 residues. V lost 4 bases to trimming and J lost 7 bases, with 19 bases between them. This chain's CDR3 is CASSPRIAGTHTQYF. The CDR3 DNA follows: TGTGCCAGCAGCCCCCGGATCGCAGGCACGCATACGCAGTATTTT.

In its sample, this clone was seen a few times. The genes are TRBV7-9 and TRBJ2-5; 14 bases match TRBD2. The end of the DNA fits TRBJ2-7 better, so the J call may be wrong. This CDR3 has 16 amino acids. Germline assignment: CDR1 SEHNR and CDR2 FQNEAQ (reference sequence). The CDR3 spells CASSAPGLAGVYEQYF. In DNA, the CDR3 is TGTGCCAGCAGCGCCCCGGGACTAGCGGGAGTCTACGAGCAGTACTTC.

The CDR3 DNA sequence: TGTGCCAGCAGCCCTCGGACTAGCGGGGCTGGCACAGATACGCAGTATTTT. Its translation is CASSPRTSGAGTDTQYF. This rearrangement joins TRBV9 to TRBJ2-3, with 12 positions matching TRBD2. Germline CDR1 is SGDLS and CDR2 is YYNGEE. V lost 4 bases to trimming and J lost 1 base; unmatched junction nucleotides: 7. There are 17 residues in the CDR3.

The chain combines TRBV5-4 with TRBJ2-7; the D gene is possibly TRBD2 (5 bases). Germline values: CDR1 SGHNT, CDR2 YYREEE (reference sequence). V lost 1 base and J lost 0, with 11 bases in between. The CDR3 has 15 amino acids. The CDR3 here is CASSLWTESSYEQYF. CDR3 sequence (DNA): TGTGCCAGCAGCTTGTGGACTGAAAGCTCCTACGAGCAGTACTTC.

The chain's CDR3 is CAREASGGNTGELFF. The CDR3 DNA follows: TGTGCCCGAGAGGCTAGCGGGGGTAACACCGGGGAGCTGTTTTTT. This rearrangement joins TRBV30 to TRBJ2-2, with 10 bases matching TRBD2. The trim removed 8 bases at V and 2 bases at J, leaving 8 bases unmatched. Germline V gives CDR1 GTSNPN, CDR2 SVGIG (reference sequence). The CDR3 is made up of 15 amino acids.

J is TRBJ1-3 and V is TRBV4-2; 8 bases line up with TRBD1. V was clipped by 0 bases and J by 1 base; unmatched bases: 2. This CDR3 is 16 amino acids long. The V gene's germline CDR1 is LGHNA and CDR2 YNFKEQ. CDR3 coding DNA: TGTGCCAGCAGCCAAGACCAGGGGGCGTCTGGAAACACCATATATTTT. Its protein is CASSQDQGASGNTIYF.

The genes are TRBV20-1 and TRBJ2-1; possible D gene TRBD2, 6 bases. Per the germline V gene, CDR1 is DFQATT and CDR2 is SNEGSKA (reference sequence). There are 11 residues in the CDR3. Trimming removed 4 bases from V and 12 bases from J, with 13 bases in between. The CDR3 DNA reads TGCAGTGCTACGACTAGTTTCGTGCAGTTCTTC. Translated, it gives CSATTSFVQFF.

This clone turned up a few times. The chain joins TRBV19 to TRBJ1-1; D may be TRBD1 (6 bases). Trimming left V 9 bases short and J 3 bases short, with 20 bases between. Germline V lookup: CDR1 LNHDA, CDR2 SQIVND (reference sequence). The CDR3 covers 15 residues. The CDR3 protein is CASPPRGGSHTEAFF. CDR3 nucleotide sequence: TGTGCCAGCCCGCCTAGGGGGGGTAGCCACACTGAAGCTTTCTTT.

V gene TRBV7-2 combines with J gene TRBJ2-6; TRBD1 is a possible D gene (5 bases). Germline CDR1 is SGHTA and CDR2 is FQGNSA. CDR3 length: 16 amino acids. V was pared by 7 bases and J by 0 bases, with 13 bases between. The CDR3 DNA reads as TGTGCCAGCAAGTCGGACATCTACTCTGGGGCCAACGTCCTGACTTTC. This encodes CASKSDIYSGANVLTF.

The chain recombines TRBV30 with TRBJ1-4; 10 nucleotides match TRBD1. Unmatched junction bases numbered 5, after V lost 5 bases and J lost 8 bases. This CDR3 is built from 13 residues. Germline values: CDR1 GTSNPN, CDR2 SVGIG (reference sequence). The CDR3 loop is CAWQGQGREKLFF. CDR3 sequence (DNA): TGTGCCTGGCAGGGACAGGGGAGGGAAAAACTGTTTTTT.

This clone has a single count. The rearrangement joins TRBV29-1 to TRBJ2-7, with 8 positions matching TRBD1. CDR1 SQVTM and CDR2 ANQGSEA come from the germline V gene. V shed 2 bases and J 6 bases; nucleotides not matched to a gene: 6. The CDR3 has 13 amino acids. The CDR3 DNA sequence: TGCAGCGTTGAAACAGGGGGTTTTTCCGAGCAGTACTTC. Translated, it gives CSVETGGFSEQYF.

CDR3 amino acids: CASSLDVSYTDTQYF. The CDR3 DNA is TGTGCCAGCAGCTTGGATGTTAGCTACACAGATACGCAGTATTTT. This chain links TRBV5-5 with TRBJ2-3, with D unclear. V lost 0 bases and J 2 bases, leaving 10 bases between the germline ends. Germline-derived CDR1 and CDR2 are SGHKS and YYEKEE (reference sequence). The CDR3 spans 15 residues.